This entry lists 26 T cell receptor beta chains sequenced from one sample in a study of T cells after yellow fever vaccination (dated by TCRdb to between 2017 and 2020). The label giving this sample's treatment or condition can be read as: live attenuated yellow fever vaccine strain. Library method: 5' RACE. The data were produced on an Illumina NovaSeq 6000. TCRdb cleaned the public reads at Q25 with fastp, built clones with MiXCR and kept in-frame beta chains. Rows matching on CDR3 protein sequence are summarized as one entry with the most common DNA and genes. This sample lists approximately 330,000 distinct CDR3 sequences; about 4% were detected once. The ten largest clonotypes hold approximately 23% of the sample. Material: PBMCs, obtained 5 days after the yellow fever booster vaccination. Receptors were obtained from a man in his late teens or twenties who received the YFV17D yellow fever vaccine.

This clonotype was observed a few times. The rearrangement joins TRBV5-6 to TRBJ1-5; no firm D call. Germline CDR1 and CDR2: SGHDT and YYEEEE. V was cut by 1 base and J by 2 bases, with 10 bases left in between. The CDR3 has 15 residues. The CDR3 DNA follows: TGTGCCAGCAGCTTGTGGGCCTGGGGCAATCAGCCCCAGCATTTT. This sequence encodes CASSLWAWGNQPQHF.

This chain connects TRBV20-1 to TRBJ2-5; D possibly matches TRBD1 or TRBD2 (7 bases each). There are 14 residues in the CDR3. Germline assignment: CDR1 DFQATT and CDR2 SNEGSKA (reference sequence). Trimming shortened V by 1 base and J by 4 bases, and 13 bases separated the two germline ends. The CDR3 sequence: CSARVPGGGETQYF. The DNA for the CDR3 is TGCAGTGCTAGAGTCCCAGGGGGGGGAGAGACCCAGTACTTC.

This clonotype was seen more than once but under ten times. This chain uses TRBV27 with TRBJ1-5, with 7 bases matching TRBD1. This CDR3 spans 14 amino acids. The germline V gene has CDR1 MNHEY and CDR2 SMNVEV (reference sequence). The V segment lost 5 bases and the J segment 4 bases; nucleotides outside the gene matches: 5. CDR3 nucleotides: TGTGCCAGCAGTACACAGGGGTTTAATCAGCCCCAGCATTTT. It encodes CASSTQGFNQPQHF.

The CDR3 loop reads CASSVGTAVWETQYF. The CDR3 nucleotides read TGTGCCAGCAGTGTCGGGACCGCGGTGTGGGAGACCCAGTACTTC. The chain carries TRBV28 and TRBJ2-5; either TRBD1 or TRBD2 may fit D (5 bases each). The ends were cut back, 5 bases at V and 5 bases at J, with 18 bases in the middle. Germline V gene data show CDR1 as MDHEN and CDR2 as SYDVKM. The length of the CDR3 is 15 residues. Full variable domain (missing parts from reference TRBV28 and TRBJ2-5): DVKVTQSSRYLVKRTGEKVFLECVQDMDHENMFWYRQDPGLGLRLIYFSYDVKMKEKGDIPEGYSVSREKKERFSLILESASTNQTSMYLCASSVGTAVWETQYFGPGTRLLVL.

This clonotype was observed a few times. The chain recombines TRBV12-3 or TRBV12-4 with TRBJ1-5; D is undetermined. The CDR3 has 15 residues. V shed 3 bases and J shed 1 base, with 10 bases lying between them. In DNA form, the CDR3 reads TGTGCCAGCAGTTTTCGTGCGGGGAGCAATCAGCCCCAGCATTTT. It is translated as CASSFRAGSNQPQHF.

This clonotype came up a few times. The J gene is TRBJ2-3, the V gene TRBV19; D call uncertain. CDR1 and CDR2 (germline): LNHDA, SQIVND (reference sequence). V was cut by 5 bases and J by 2 bases, with 17 bases left in between. The CDR3 spans 16 residues. CDR3 DNA: TGTGCCAGTAGTGGCAGGCTGACAACCTTCACAGATACGCAGTATTTT. It translates to CASSGRLTTFTDTQYF. The full variable domain, in which reference TRBV19 and TRBJ2-3 provide the parts outside the CDR3, is DGGITQSPKYLFRKEGQNVTLSCEQNLNHDAMYWYRQDPGQGLRLIYYSQIVNDFQKGDIAEGYSVSREKKESFPLTVTSAQKNPTAFYLCASSGRLTTFTDTQYFGPGTRLTVL.

The sample holds a few counts of this clonotype. The chain recombines TRBV5-1 with TRBJ2-7; TRBD2 is a possible D gene (5 bases). The CDR3 sequence is 14 residues long. Between the trimmed V and J ends, which lost 4 bases and 4 bases, there was a span of 15 bases. The germline V gene encodes CDR1 SGHRS and CDR2 YFSETQ. The CDR3, as DNA: TGCGCCAGCAGCCCCGAGGGTCATACTTACGAGCAGTACGTC. This sequence encodes CASSPEGHTYEQYV.

This clonotype occurred a few times. The chain couples TRBV7-6 to TRBJ2-2; D is ambiguous. Trimming took off 2 bases at V and 6 bases at J, with 16 bases between the two ends. Germline CDR1 is SGHVS and CDR2 is FNYEAQ. This CDR3 region has 16 residues. CDR3 sequence reads: CASSLTLSSSAGELFF. In DNA form, the CDR3 reads TGTGCCAGCAGCTTAACGTTAAGCTCGTCGGCCGGGGAGCTGTTTTTT.

This chain links TRBV20-1 with TRBJ2-1; TRBD2 matches at 16 bases. J gave up 5 bases and V 0 bases, and 7 bases lay outside the gene matches. The CDR3 is 18 amino acids. Germline CDR1 and CDR2: DFQATT and SNEGSKA (reference sequence). The CDR3 nucleotides are TGCAGTGCTAGAGATCAGGGACTAGCGGGGGGGCCAAACAATGAGCAGTTCTTC. Translating it yields CSARDQGLAGGPNNEQFF.

The chain carries TRBV11-1 and TRBJ2-3; 10 bases line up with TRBD1. V lost 1 base to trimming and J lost 7 bases; unmatched junction nucleotides: 2. Looked up from germline, CDR1 is SGHAT and CDR2 is FQDESV (reference sequence). The CDR3 totals 14 residues. The CDR3 nucleotides read TGTGCCAGCAGCTTAGAGGGACAGGGGAATACGCAGTATTTT. Translation gives CASSLEGQGNTQYF.

This clonotype has ten or more counts. The chain links TRBV9 to TRBJ2-3; perhaps TRBD2 as D (6 bases). Germline V gene lookup returns CDR1 SGDLS and CDR2 YYNGEE. The CDR3 covers 17 residues. Trimming removed 3 bases at V and 0 bases at J, with 17 bases between. In DNA form, the CDR3 reads TGTGCCAGCAGCGCCGACCCGGGACTGGCTAGCACAGATACGCAGTATTTT. Translating gives CASSADPGLASTDTQYF.

This clonotype was observed many times. The chain couples TRBV11-2 to TRBJ1-1; a weak D match, TRBD1 (6 bases). Germline V gives CDR1 SGHAT, CDR2 FQNNGV. CDR3 length: 17 amino acids. Trimming cost V 5 bases and J 0 bases, with 19 bases left between them. The CDR3 region is CASSPDSLGLMNTEAFF. In nucleotides, the CDR3 is TGTGCCAGCAGCCCGGACAGCCTGGGTCTCATGAACACTGAAGCTTTCTTT.

This clonotype was found many times. The V and J genes are TRBV6-2 or TRBV6-3 and TRBJ2-1, with D tentatively TRBD2 (5 bases). V was trimmed by 5 bases and J by 2 bases, leaving 19 bases between them. Looked up from germline, CDR1 is MNHEY and CDR2 is SVGEGT. This CDR3 has 17 residues. The CDR3 reads CASSEKWPSLPYNEQFF. The CDR3 DNA sequence: TGTGCCAGCAGTGAAAAGTGGCCTAGCCTACCCTACAATGAGCAGTTCTTC.

This clonotype was counted only a few times. The chain links TRBV12-5 to TRBJ1-5; D unresolved. With 7 bases removed from V and 4 bases from J, the gap between germline ends came to 11 bases. Germline V gene lookup returns CDR1 LGHNT and CDR2 FRNRAP. There are 13 residues in the CDR3. CDR3 sequence: CASAWRLNQPQHF. The DNA for the CDR3 is TGTGCTAGTGCCTGGAGGCTTAATCAGCCCCAGCATTTT.

This clonotype was found many times. V usage is TRBV27 and J usage is TRBJ2-1; D ambiguous. Germline V gene sequence: CDR1 MNHEY, CDR2 SMNVEV (reference sequence). The ends were cut back, 1 base at V and 3 bases at J, with 13 bases in the middle. This CDR3 spans 16 amino acids. CDR3 region: CASSLLSRPYYNEQFF. The CDR3 DNA is TGTGCCAGCAGTTTATTAAGCCGGCCATACTACAATGAGCAGTTCTTC.

In this sample, this clonotype turned up a few times. This chain connects TRBV7-2 to TRBJ1-1, with 9 bases aligning to TRBD1. J lost 1 base, V lost 1 base, and 1 base had no gene match. Germline V gene lookup returns CDR1 SGHTA and CDR2 FQGNSA. The CDR3 extends over 15 amino acids. The DNA for the CDR3 is TGTGCCAGCAGCTTAGTGACAGGGGGGAACACTGAAGCTTTCTTT. It specifies CASSLVTGGNTEAFF.

This clonotype came up a few times. The chain combines TRBV5-1 with TRBJ2-4; perhaps TRBD1 as D (6 bases). The ends were cut back, 4 bases at V and 1 base at J, with 12 bases in the middle. This CDR3 region has 15 residues. Germline loops: CDR1 SGHRS, CDR2 YFSETQ. As DNA, the CDR3 is TGCGCCAGCAGCACAGGGCTGGGGGCCAAAAACATTCAGTACTTC. Translating gives CASSTGLGAKNIQYF. Filled out from reference TRBV5-1 and TRBJ2-4, the complete variable domain reads KAGVTQTPRYLIKTRGQQVTLSCSPISGHRSVSWYQQTPGQGLQFLFEYFSETQRNKGNFPGRFSGRQFSNSRSEMNVSTLELGDSALYLCASSTGLGAKNIQYFGAGTRLSVL.

V gene TRBV7-8 combines with J gene TRBJ2-1; TRBD1 aligns across 8 bases. V shed 2 bases and J 8 bases; nucleotides not matched to a gene: 11. The CDR3 totals 16 residues. Germline V gene sequence: CDR1 SGHVS, CDR2 FQNEAQ. CDR3 nucleotides: TGTGCCAGCAGCTTAAGGGCGGGACAGGTTGGGGATGAGCAGTTCTTC. This gives the protein CASSLRAGQVGDEQFF.

This clonotype was seen repeatedly, ten times or more. The chain recombines TRBV5-1 with TRBJ1-1; a weak D match, TRBD1 (6 bases). Per germline, CDR1 SGHRS and CDR2 YFSETQ. The V gene lost 5 bases and the J gene lost 0 bases, with 17 bases spanning the gap. CDR3 length: 16 amino acids. CDR3 DNA: TGCGCCAGCAGAACAGGGACCCACTCTGTGAACACTGAAGCTTTCTTT. This translates into CASRTGTHSVNTEAFF.

This rearrangement joins TRBV7-9 to TRBJ2-1; 9 bases fit TRBD1. Germline assignment: CDR1 SEHNR and CDR2 FQNEAQ (reference sequence). V was clipped by 4 bases and J by 9 bases; unmatched bases: 7. The CDR3 loop spans 14 amino acids. This chain's CDR3 is CASSYRDRDGEQFF. The CDR3 bases are TGTGCCAGCAGCTATCGGGACAGGGACGGTGAGCAGTTCTTC.

In this sample, this clonotype turned up a few times. The chain recombines TRBV18 with TRBJ1-3; TRBD1 matches 8 bases. Germline CDR1 is KGHSH and CDR2 is LQKENI. The CDR3 extends over 15 amino acids. The trim removed 2 bases at V and 5 bases at J, leaving 5 bases unmatched. The DNA for the CDR3 is TGTGCCAGCTCACCAAGCCAGGGGGCCAGAAACACCATATATTTT. Protein sequence: CASSPSQGARNTIYF. The complete variable domain, with remaining parts taken from reference TRBV18 and TRBJ1-3, reads NAGVMQNPRHLVRRRGQEARLRCSPMKGHSHVYWYRQLPEEGLKFMVYLQKENIIDESGMPKERFSAEFPKEGPSILRIQQVVRGDSAAYFCASSPSQGARNTIYFGEGSWLTVV.

The CDR3 sequence: CASAKEGGTGELFF. The CDR3 coding sequence is TGTGCCAGCGCCAAGGAGGGGGGGACCGGGGAGCTGTTTTTT. This chain connects TRBV2 to TRBJ2-2; possible D gene TRBD2, 7 bases. The CDR3 has 14 amino acids. The V end lost 8 bases, the J end lost 5 bases, and 15 bases lay between the germline ends. In germline, CDR1 is SNHLY, CDR2 FYNNEI.

This clonotype has more than one count but fewer than ten. The V gene is TRBV7-9, the J gene TRBJ2-3; D gene unclear. V dropped 1 base and J dropped 0 bases, with 8 bases sitting between them. CDR3 length equals 15 residues. Germline V lookup: CDR1 SEHNR, CDR2 FQNEAQ (reference sequence). Written as DNA, the CDR3 is TGTGCCAGCAGCTTAGTGGATAGGAGCACAGATACGCAGTATTTT. This encodes CASSLVDRSTDTQYF.

In DNA form, the CDR3 reads TGTGCCAGTTCCATTGGCCTTGGGTTCTTC. Translating gives CASSIGLGFF. The V call is TRBV2, the J call TRBJ2-1, with D unclear. Trimming took 9 bases from V and 15 from J, leaving 15 bases between them. Germline CDR1 reads SNHLY; CDR2 reads FYNNEI. This CDR3 spans 10 amino acids.

This clonotype was counted a few times. The rearrangement uses TRBV28 and TRBJ2-1; D is unresolved. This CDR3 is built from 13 residues. CDR1 and CDR2 from the germline V gene are MDHEN and SYDVKM. V lost 6 bases and J 1 base, leaving 7 bases between the germline ends. The CDR3 reads CASRLQSYNEQFF. The CDR3 DNA sequence: TGTGCCAGCAGGCTCCAATCCTACAATGAGCAGTTCTTC.

This clonotype was recorded a few times. The J gene is TRBJ1-1, the V gene TRBV11-2, with D hard to call. The CDR3 has 13 residues. The germline V gene has CDR1 SGHAT and CDR2 FQNNGV. V was shortened by 0 bases and J by 5 bases, with 7 bases between the two germline ends. In nucleotides, the CDR3 is TGTGCCAGCAGCTTAGATTGGGGTACTGAAGCTTTCTTT. Its translation is CASSLDWGTEAFF.